This TCR beta chain appears in the sequencing data of a study of blood T cell repertoires in COVID-19 (dated by TCRdb to between 2020 and 2021). Turning to the overall study: Collaborator samples came from the United States, Italy and Spain and covered acute and convalescent phases of COVID-19. The prospective study material was composed of cDNA or gDNA derived from T cells, B-cell-depleted T cells, or PBMCs. The dataset comprised deeply sampled blood TCRbeta repertoires from subjects exposed to, actively infected with, or recovered from COVID-19. The repertoires were released in a freely available public database intended as a resource for research on the immune response to SARS-CoV-2. The samples were drawn from the first 160 participants of the ongoing ImmuneRACE study and from 1,254 subjects provided by 6 global collaborators. The sample metadata nearly always contained a de-identified subject ID, COVID-19 status, age in years and sex. Where HLA class I and class II types were available, the types were taken from metadata supplied by the sample provider, not from assay-based typing. What the research found in general, with its limitations: The quantity of clinical and demographic metadata differed by source and by participant and was supplied without curation.

This clone was seen a handful of times. Its cognate antigen has yet to be identified. No base-level quality is on record; no much larger clone is a single base apart. TCRbeta CDR3 regions were amplified from genomic DNA using the immunoSEQ Assay, a bias-controlled multiplex PCR. Regarding the original processing steps: The number of nucleated cells in each sample was estimated from the amplification of reference gene primers within the assay. To quantify the absolute abundance of each unique TCRbeta CDR3 rearrangement, sequence reads were collapsed and filtered. For each sample, productive Simpson clonality was calculated as the square root of Simpson's diversity index across productive rearrangements. Drawn from immuneACCESS, this table holds only the in-frame rearrangements with V and J called that TCRdb kept. Clones are partly lost; checked studies trace under half to an unresolved V gene and leave the rest unexplained. For V, J and clone size, that table is used; D and trimming come from the DNA. This sample has about 200,000 clones in its table, and about three quarters of those were observed once. The leading ten clones occupy 7.2% of the sample.

The collaborating institutions used their own protocols to collect whole blood in K2EDTA tubes. For TCRbeta analysis, collaborators shipped samples in one of three forms: frozen whole blood, isolated PBMCs, or DNA extracted from either of those sample types. The germline V end is reduced by 1 base and the J end by 0 bases; junction bases left unmatched: 1. The germline V gene provides CDR1 KGHSH and CDR2 LQKENI. The CDR3 numbers 15 residues from cysteine through phenylalanine. The DNA shown is the 45-base CDR3, in frame from base 1. The rearrangement joined TRBV18 to TRBJ1-1; the junction holds 8 bases that match TRBD1. The TCR comes from a woman aged 70-85 years with acute or convalescent COVID-19. Sample: peripheral blood. The nucleotide sequence reads TGTGCCAGCTCACCACGGGGACAGGTGAACACTGAAGCTTTCTTT. Its product reads: CASSPRGQVNTEAFF.